This TCR beta chain was recorded in a study of cytomegalovirus exposure and HLA in healthy donors. Broader study findings: Most subjects' HLA-A and HLA-B alleles were reportedly predicted from TCR beta sequences.

PCR was performed using 60 Vbeta and 13 Jbeta primers. TCRdb's copy holds only in-frame clones and misses some; the assay was immunoSEQ multiplex PCR. This table holds 40,000 or so clones, around 76% found once. Concerning this clone: Its target is unknown. Mismatch with germline at one junction end may stem from a read error.

CDR3 length: 11 residues. Germline assignment: CDR1 SGHRS and CDR2 YFSETQ. Sample: PBMCs. The sequence was collected from a woman in her 30s in good health and CMV-seropositive. V is TRBV5-1 and J is TRBJ1-2; D uncertain. CDR3: CASSLEGVYPF. The CDR3 bases are TGCGCCAGCAGCTTAGAGGGAGTCTACCCCTTC.